The 19 T cell receptor beta chains reported below all come from one sample, sequenced in a study of CD8+ T cells in alopecia areata. RNA, once extracted, was reverse transcribed into cDNA for use as the sequencing template. The protocol was immunoSEQ multiplex PCR, while the TCRdb copy is restricted to in-frame clones and leaves out a portion. Singletons are absent from the sample, which has 270,000 or so clones. Cutaneous lymph nodes were pooled and cells sorted by CD4, CD8alpha, NKG2D, NKG2ACE and more. The sample comprised CD4+ T cells sorted from a lymph node. These receptors originate from a C3H/HeJ mouse with alopecia areata. MHC haplotype: H2-k.

With regard to this clone: Gene names and germline refer to mouse. The identical CDR3 is also encoded by other nucleotide sequences in the sample. This CDR3 reads CASSDQGYEQYF. Incomplete CDR3 DNA: TGTGCCAGCAGTGACCAGGGCTAT. The rearrangement uses TRBV13-1 and TRBJ2-7, with a tentative D call TRBD1 (5 bases). With the read ending 4 residues before the CDR3 end, the germline J gene is used to fill in that end. The germline V and J ends were trimmed by 2 bases and 3 bases, with 6 bases remaining between them. The CDR3 has 12 residues. CDR1 and CDR2 from the germline V gene are NSHNY and SYGAGN.

A few counts support this clone. Here the gene names and germline are mouse. CDR3 loop: CASSQTTGNSDYTF. The sequenced CDR3 bases are TGTGCCAGCAGCCAAACCACAGGAAACTCC. The chain has TRBV5 and TRBJ1-2; TRBD1 might be the D (5 bases). The CDR3 end lies 4 residues beyond the end of the read and is filled in from the germline J gene. CDR1 and CDR2 from the germline V gene are LGHNA and YNLKQL (reference sequence). V was shortened by 2 bases and J by 1 base, with 8 bases between the two germline ends. The length of the CDR3 is 14 residues.

Worth noting for this clone: Mouse names are used for the genes. The sequenced fragment ends 4 residues before the CDR3 boundary, so the rest is inferred from the germline J gene. Other DNA sequences in the sample encode the same CDR3. The rearrangement links TRBV31 to TRBJ2-2; TRBD2 matches 7 bases. The J segment lost 0 bases and the V segment lost 3 bases, leaving 7 bases of the junction unmatched. In germline, CDR1 is GKSSPN, CDR2 SITVG. CDR3 length equals 16 residues. Here the CDR3 reads CAWSQNWGANTGQLYF. Partial CDR3 DNA: TGTGCCTGGAGCCAAAACTGGGGAGCAAACACCGGG.

This clone came up a few times. Gene names follow the mouse nomenclature. The read terminates 4 residues ahead of where the CDR3 ends, so the germline J gene completes it. The rearrangement joins TRBV1 to TRBJ2-2; 7 nucleotides align to TRBD2. V was pared by 1 base and J by 4 bases, with 6 bases of the junction left unmatched. The CDR3 consists of 16 residues. The V gene's germline CDR1 is NSQYPW and CDR2 LRSPGD (reference sequence). CDR3 protein: CTCSAGLGKGTGQLYF. CDR3 DNA, as far as it was read: TGCACCTGCAGTGCAGGACTGGGAAAGGGCACCGGG.

There are a few counts of this clone. The genes and germline here are from mouse. The read finishes 4 residues shy of the CDR3 end, and the germline J gene is used to complete it. The same CDR3 can be traced to other DNA sequences in this sample. J is TRBJ1-2 and V is TRBV1, with 8 positions matching TRBD1. V shed 3 bases and J 0 bases; nucleotides not matched to a gene: 3. Germline loops: CDR1 NSQYPW, CDR2 LRSPGD (reference sequence). The CDR3 spans 15 residues. The CDR3 sequence is CTCSAPTGANSDYTF. Partial CDR3 DNA: TGCACCTGCAGTGCTCCGACAGGGGCAAACTCC.

As concerns this clone: The genes and germline here are from mouse. The read finishes 4 residues shy of the CDR3 end, and the germline J gene is used to complete it. The chain carries TRBV1 and TRBJ2-3; TRBD2 agrees at 9 bases. The CDR3 loop spans 16 amino acids. Germline CDR1 reads NSQYPW; CDR2 reads LRSPGD (reference sequence). V was pared by 1 base and J by 0 bases, with 2 bases of the junction left unmatched. The CDR3 region is CTCSAVGGPSAETLYF. The covered CDR3 bases are TGCACCTGCAGTGCAGTGGGGGGGCCTAGTGCAGAA. The complete variable domain, with remaining parts taken from reference TRBV1 and TRBJ2-3, reads VTLLEQNPRWRLVPRGQAVNLRCILKNSQYPWMSWYQQDLQKQLQWLFTLRSPGDKEVKSLPGADYLATRVTDTELRLQVANMSQGRTLYCTCSAVGGPSAETLYFGSGTRLTVL.

This clone was counted between two and nine times. Genes here carry mouse names. The read halts 4 residues ahead of the CDR3 end, with the missing end drawn from the germline J gene. Other nucleotide sequences in the sample specify the same CDR3. V gene TRBV1 combines with J gene TRBJ2-2; 9 nucleotides line up with TRBD1. This CDR3 is 15 amino acids long. The V and J ends lost 3 bases and 3 bases, in that order; junction bases with no gene match: 2. Per the germline V gene, CDR1 is NSQYPW and CDR2 is LRSPGD (reference sequence). This CDR3 is CTCSAGTGYTGQLYF. CDR3 DNA, as far as it was read: TGCACCTGCAGTGCTGGGACAGGGTACACCGGG.

To note about this clone: Here the gene names and germline are mouse. The CDR3 extends 4 residues past the end of the read, so its final part is completed from the germline J gene. The chain combines TRBV13-2 with TRBJ2-3, with 10 bases matching TRBD2. Germline CDR1 reads NNHNN; CDR2 reads SYGAGS (reference sequence). The CDR3 contains 15 residues. The trim removed 2 bases at V and 2 bases at J, leaving 2 bases unmatched. The CDR3 reads CASGDWGGVAETLYF. Partial CDR3 DNA: TGTGCCAGCGGTGACTGGGGGGGCGTTGCAGAA.

This clone turned up a few times. Gene names denote mouse genes. The CDR3 goes on 4 residues after the read ends, and that part is filled in from the germline J gene. This chain links TRBV13-2 with TRBJ2-2; D assignment may be TRBD1 or TRBD2 (5 bases each). The CDR3 runs to 14 residues. CDR1 is NNHNN and CDR2 is SYGAGS in the germline V gene (reference sequence). V lost 2 bases to trimming and J lost 4 bases, with 9 bases between them. Here the CDR3 reads CASGDRDGTGQLYF. CDR3 bases read: TGTGCCAGCGGTGACAGGGACGGCACCGGG.

To note about this clone: Gene names refer to mouse genes. The missing CDR3 end, 4 residues past where the read stops, is filled in from the germline J gene. This chain uses TRBV19 with TRBJ2-3; possible D gene TRBD1, 6 bases. The CDR3 is made up of 15 amino acids. The V gene's germline CDR1 is FNHDT and CDR2 SITEND (reference sequence). V shed 3 bases and J shed 0 bases, with 11 bases lying between them. The CDR3 loop is CASSKGVSSAETLYF. The sequenced CDR3 bases are TGTGCCAGCAGTAAGGGGGTCAGTAGTGCAGAA. Full variable domain (outside the CDR3, taken from reference TRBV19 and TRBJ2-3): GGIITQTPKFLIGQEGQKLTLKCQQNFNHDTMYWYRQDSGKGLRLIYYSITENDLQKGDLSEGYDASREKKSSFSLTVTSAQKNEMAVFLCASSKGVSSAETLYFGSGTRLTVL.

Details on this clone: Mouse germline and gene names are used. The read comes to an end 4 residues before the CDR3 does, leaving the germline J gene to fill in the end. This sequence joins TRBV1 and TRBJ1-1, with TRBD1 matching over 7 bases. The CDR3 is made up of 13 amino acids. CDR1 and CDR2 from the germline V gene are NSQYPW and LRSPGD (reference sequence). CDR3 DNA, as far as it was read: TGCACCTGCAGTGCAGGGGACAGAGGA. Encoded protein: CTCSAGDRG. The whole CDR3 protein reads CTCSAGDRGEVFF.

Points on this clone: The gene symbols are mouse symbols. Read sequence stops 4 residues before the CDR3 end, and the germline J gene provides the missing end. The chain recombines TRBV14 with TRBJ2-2; 11 bases fit TRBD1. Germline V gives CDR1 SGHDT, CDR2 FRDEAV. This CDR3 spans 16 amino acids. V dropped 5 bases and J dropped 4; count of bases not matched to a gene: 7. The CDR3 region is CASRRTGGAGTGQLYF. The CDR3 bases that were read are TGTGCCAGCAGAAGGACAGGGGGCGCTGGCACCGGG.

Only a few counts were recorded for this clone. Gene names are mouse gene names. The CDR3 protein is CASSPGTGSNYAEQFF. The DNA read from the CDR3 is TGTGCCAGCAGTCCCGGGACTGGGTCTAACTATGCT. The chain couples TRBV13-3 to TRBJ2-1; 9 nucleotides match TRBD2. The read ends 4 residues shy of where the CDR3 ends; the end is completed using the germline J gene. V dropped 4 bases and J dropped 0; count of bases not matched to a gene: 5. This CDR3 has 16 residues. Germline CDR1 NNHDY, CDR2 SYVADS.

With respect to this clone: The genes and germline here are from mouse. The read halts 4 residues ahead of the CDR3 end, with the missing end drawn from the germline J gene. Other DNA sequences in this specimen translate into the identical CDR3. The chain uses TRBV5 and TRBJ1-2; TRBD1 is a possible D gene (6 bases). Germline V gives CDR1 LGHNA, CDR2 YNLKQL (reference sequence). The CDR3 is 14 residues long. V lost 0 bases to trimming and J lost 1 base, with 6 bases between them. CDR3 bases read: TGTGCCAGCAGCCAAGAGGGACAAAACTCC. Its protein is CASSQEGQNS. The full CDR3 reads CASSQEGQNSDYTF.

In the case of this clone: The listed genes are named as in mouse. The sequence runs out 3 residues before the end of the CDR3; the remainder is reconstructed from the germline J gene. Additional DNA sequences in this sample encode the identical CDR3. This chain connects TRBV13-3 to TRBJ1-6; TRBD1 matches at 7 bases. TRBJ1-6 carries the ORF label, with uncertain function. The J segment lost 0 bases and the V segment lost 5 bases, leaving 2 bases of the junction unmatched. CDR3 length: 15 amino acids. CDR1 and CDR2 from the germline V gene are NNHDY and SYVADS. The chain's CDR3 is CASSRDSSYNSPLYF. Incomplete CDR3 DNA: TGTGCCAGCAGCCGGGACAGTTCCTATAATTCGCCC.

Note on this clone: Gene names denote mouse genes. The read ends 3 residues shy of where the CDR3 ends; the end is completed using the germline J gene. This chain joins TRBV13-3 and TRBJ1-6, with 7 bases lining up with TRBD1. TRBJ1-6 is recorded as an ORF, its role being uncertain. Germline CDR1 is NNHDY and CDR2 is SYVADS. The CDR3 length is 13 residues. Losses at the gene ends were 5 bases for V and 8 bases for J; bases not matched to a gene: 4. The CDR3 bases that were read are TGTGCCAGCAGCAAAACAGGGGATTCGCCC. Protein: CASSKTGDSP. From start to end, the CDR3 is CASSKTGDSPLYF.

Concerning this clone itself: Germline and genes here are mouse. The read ends 4 residues shy of where the CDR3 ends; the end is completed using the germline J gene. Other DNA sequences in this specimen translate into the identical CDR3. The V and J genes are TRBV1 and TRBJ2-5; either TRBD1 or TRBD2 may fit D (6 bases each). The V and J ends lost 1 base and 3 bases respectively, with 11 bases between them. The length of the CDR3 is 15 residues. Germline assignment: CDR1 NSQYPW and CDR2 LRSPGD (reference sequence). CDR3 loop: CTCSAGGLGQDTQYF. CDR3 DNA, as far as it was read: TGCACCTGCAGTGCAGGGGGGCTGGGTCAAGAC.

This clone has a count of ten or more. The genes are named according to mouse. The read is 4 residues too short to cover the CDR3 end, so that end is filled in from the germline J gene. This chain links TRBV13-2 with TRBJ2-1, with 7 bases fitting TRBD1. The V gene end was trimmed by 0 bases and the J gene end by 6 bases; junction bases not matched to a gene: 3. This CDR3 spans 14 amino acids. From germline, CDR1 is NNHNN and CDR2 SYGAGS (reference sequence). CDR3 loop: CASGDARDSAEQFF. CDR3 bases read: TGTGCCAGCGGTGATGCCCGGGACAGTGCT.

This clone was seen a few times. Gene names are the mouse ones. The read is 4 residues too short to cover the CDR3 end, so that end is filled in from the germline J gene. The identical CDR3 is also encoded by other nucleotide sequences in the sample. This rearrangement joins TRBV13-2 to TRBJ2-7; 11 nucleotides align to TRBD2. V lost 3 bases, J lost 0 bases, and 2 bases stayed unmatched. The CDR3 sequence is 15 residues long. Germline V lookup: CDR1 NNHNN, CDR2 SYGAGS (reference sequence). The covered CDR3 bases are TGTGCCAGCGGTGGACTGGGGGGGAGCTCCTAT. It specifies CASGGLGGSSY. The whole CDR3 reads CASGGLGGSSYEQYF.